Listed below are T cell receptor beta chains from one sample, sequenced in a study of blood T cell repertoires in COVID-19. TCRdb keeps only in-frame clones here, not all; method: immunoSEQ multiplex PCR. The sample consists of fewer than 120,000 clones, about 72% of them appearing once. Sequencing was performed on peripheral blood. These receptors were taken from a woman in her sixties with acute or convalescent COVID-19. Both conserved end residues are part of each CDR3. The order of the fields is CDR3 DNA, CDR3 protein, J gene, clone size, CDR3 length, D gene, V gene. A D gene is named only where the DNA matches it firmly. Clone size is not always given. Where it is, it says once, few, many or a class for expanded clones.

CDR3 DNA: TGTGCTAGTGGACAAGGGGGCAACACTGAAGCTTTCTTT
CDR3 protein: CASGQGGNTEAFF
J gene: TRBJ1-1
clone size: .
CDR3 length: 13
D gene: TRBD1
V gene: TRBV12-5

CDR3 DNA: TGTGCCAGCAGCTTAACGTCGGCAGGCAGTACGCAGTATTTT
CDR3 protein: CASSLTSAGSTQYF
J gene: TRBJ2-3
clone size: .
CDR3 length: 14
D gene: .
V gene: TRBV7-3

CDR3 DNA: TGTGCCAGTAGTATAAGGGACAGGGGTTACGAGCAGTACTTC
CDR3 protein: CASSIRDRGYEQYF
J gene: TRBJ2-7
clone size: .
CDR3 length: 14
D gene: TRBD1
V gene: TRBV19

CDR3 DNA: TGTGCCATCAGTGTGCAAGGAATAGAGGTGGGCACTGAAGCTTTCTTT
CDR3 protein: CAISVQGIEVGTEAFF
J gene: TRBJ1-1
clone size: .
CDR3 length: 16
D gene: .
V gene: TRBV10-3

CDR3 DNA: TGTGCCAGCAGCCAACAGGGAAGAGGGACTGGAAACACCATATATTTT
CDR3 protein: CASSQQGRGTGNTIYF
J gene: TRBJ1-3
clone size: few
CDR3 length: 16
D gene: .
V gene: TRBV11-2

CDR3 DNA: TGTGCCAGCAGCTTAGCGAGGGGGCGAGGGTCATCCCTCCACTTT
CDR3 protein: CASSLARGRGSSLHF
J gene: TRBJ1-6
clone size: .
CDR3 length: 15
D gene: TRBD1
V gene: TRBV7-8

CDR3 DNA: TGTGCCAGTAGGACCCCAGGGGGACGACCTGAAGCTTTCTTT
CDR3 protein: CASRTPGGRPEAFF
J gene: TRBJ1-1
clone size: .
CDR3 length: 14
D gene: TRBD1
V gene: TRBV19

CDR3 DNA: TGTGCCAGCAGTTTTGTATCGGGGGGGATCTACGAGCAGTACTTC
CDR3 protein: CASSFVSGGIYEQYF
J gene: TRBJ2-7
clone size: .
CDR3 length: 15
D gene: TRBD2
V gene: TRBV28

CDR3 DNA: TGTGCCTGGATTCGCGGGACAGCCGAGCAGTACTTC
CDR3 protein: CAWIRGTAEQYF
J gene: TRBJ2-7
clone size: .
CDR3 length: 12
D gene: .
V gene: TRBV30

CDR3 DNA: TGTGCCAGCAGCCCTGGGATGGGGGGAAACACCGGGGAGCTGTTTTTT
CDR3 protein: CASSPGMGGNTGELFF
J gene: TRBJ2-2
clone size: few
CDR3 length: 16
D gene: .
V gene: TRBV14

CDR3 DNA: TGTGCCAGCAGCCTGGGACAGACCCTCTCCCAAGAGACCCAGTACTTC
CDR3 protein: CASSLGQTLSQETQYF
J gene: TRBJ2-5
clone size: many
CDR3 length: 16
D gene: TRBD1
V gene: TRBV27

CDR3 DNA: TGTGCCAGCAGCAAAGGGAATAGCGGGGGCCATAACATCTGGCAGTACTTC
CDR3 protein: CASSKGNSGGHNIWQYF
J gene: TRBJ2-7
clone size: .
CDR3 length: 17
D gene: .
V gene: TRBV21-1

CDR3 DNA: TGTGCCAGCAGCGTTGGGGGGGGTAATCAGCCCCAGCATTTT
CDR3 protein: CASSVGGGNQPQHF
J gene: TRBJ1-5
clone size: .
CDR3 length: 14
D gene: .
V gene: TRBV9

CDR3 DNA: TGTGCCAGCAGCTTGGGGGCAGCAGCTAGCACAGATACGCAGTATTTT
CDR3 protein: CASSLGAAASTDTQYF
J gene: TRBJ2-3
clone size: .
CDR3 length: 16
D gene: .
V gene: TRBV5-5

CDR3 DNA: TGCGCCAGCAGCTTGGAGGGACAGTCCACCGGGGAGCTGTTTTTT
CDR3 protein: CASSLEGQSTGELFF
J gene: TRBJ2-2
clone size: .
CDR3 length: 15
D gene: TRBD1
V gene: TRBV5-1

CDR3 DNA: TGTGCCAGCTCACCATTTTCAGGGACAGGGTCCTACGAGCAGTACTTC
CDR3 protein: CASSPFSGTGSYEQYF
J gene: TRBJ2-7
clone size: .
CDR3 length: 16
D gene: TRBD1
V gene: TRBV18

CDR3 DNA: TGTGCCATCAGTGAGTCGAGGGGGACAGGAAAGTGGAGCAATCAGCCCCAGCATTTT
CDR3 protein: CAISESRGTGKWSNQPQHF
J gene: TRBJ1-5
clone size: .
CDR3 length: 19
D gene: TRBD1
V gene: TRBV10-3

CDR3 DNA: TGTGCCAGCAGACCCGACAGGTTCAGCAGAAACACCATATATTTT
CDR3 protein: CASRPDRFSRNTIYF
J gene: TRBJ1-3
clone size: .
CDR3 length: 15
D gene: .
V gene: TRBV7-9

CDR3 DNA: TGCAGCGTTGAAGAGAGGATTTCCAGGCCGGCGGGCTCTGGAAACACCATATATTTT
CDR3 protein: CSVEERISRPAGSGNTIYF
J gene: TRBJ1-3
clone size: .
CDR3 length: 19
D gene: .
V gene: TRBV29-1

CDR3 DNA: TGCGCCAGCAGACCGACAGGGGGTGGAAACACCATATATTTT
CDR3 protein: CASRPTGGGNTIYF
J gene: TRBJ1-3
clone size: .
CDR3 length: 14
D gene: TRBD1
V gene: TRBV5-1

CDR3 DNA: TGCGCCAGCAGCTTGAGTACAGGCGTAGGGGAGCTGTTTTTT
CDR3 protein: CASSLSTGVGELFF
J gene: TRBJ2-2
clone size: .
CDR3 length: 14
D gene: .
V gene: TRBV5-1

CDR3 DNA: TGCGCCAGCAGCGTATCCGGGACAGAAAGGCAGTACTTC
CDR3 protein: CASSVSGTERQYF
J gene: TRBJ2-7
clone size: few
CDR3 length: 13
D gene: TRBD1
V gene: TRBV5-1

CDR3 DNA: TGTGCCAGTAGTGGGACAGGCAATCAGCCCCAGCATTTT
CDR3 protein: CASSGTGNQPQHF
J gene: TRBJ1-5
clone size: few
CDR3 length: 13
D gene: TRBD1
V gene: TRBV19

CDR3 DNA: TGTGCCAGCAGCATAGGAACAGTGAACTATGGCTACACCTTC
CDR3 protein: CASSIGTVNYGYTF
J gene: TRBJ1-2
clone size: .
CDR3 length: 14
D gene: .
V gene: TRBV7-8

CDR3 DNA: TGTGCCAGCAGGAGGGGTCGGGGACAGGGGGCTGGCGGCTACACCTTC
CDR3 protein: CASRRGRGQGAGGYTF
J gene: TRBJ1-2
clone size: few
CDR3 length: 16
D gene: TRBD1
V gene: TRBV7-2

CDR3 DNA: TGTGCCAGCAGGCTGGAGGGGACTGAAGCTTTCTTT
CDR3 protein: CASRLEGTEAFF
J gene: TRBJ1-1
clone size: .
CDR3 length: 12
D gene: .
V gene: TRBV2

CDR3 DNA: TGTGCCTGGAGTGTGGTACAGGACTCCTATAATTCACCCCTCCACTTT
CDR3 protein: CAWSVVQDSYNSPLHF
J gene: TRBJ1-6
clone size: .
CDR3 length: 16
D gene: .
V gene: TRBV30

CDR3 DNA: TGTGCCAGCAGTGACCCGGGTCGAAACACCGGGGAGCTGTTTTTT
CDR3 protein: CASSDPGRNTGELFF
J gene: TRBJ2-2
clone size: few
CDR3 length: 15
D gene: .
V gene: TRBV25-1

CDR3 DNA: TGTGCCAGCCGAGACAGCCCCTATAGCAATCAGCCCCAGCATTTT
CDR3 protein: CASRDSPYSNQPQHF
J gene: TRBJ1-5
clone size: .
CDR3 length: 15
D gene: .
V gene: TRBV6-4

CDR3 DNA: TGTGCCAGCAGCGTGGGACAGGGGATATATGAAAAACTGTTTTTT
CDR3 protein: CASSVGQGIYEKLFF
J gene: TRBJ1-4
clone size: .
CDR3 length: 15
D gene: TRBD1
V gene: TRBV9

CDR3 DNA: TGTGCCAGCTCACCTGGTACAGGGGCCTACGAGCAGTACTTC
CDR3 protein: CASSPGTGAYEQYF
J gene: TRBJ2-7
clone size: .
CDR3 length: 14
D gene: TRBD1
V gene: TRBV18

CDR3 DNA: TGTGCCAGCAGTTATGAGCGCTCCTACGAGCAGTACTTC
CDR3 protein: CASSYERSYEQYF
J gene: TRBJ2-7
clone size: .
CDR3 length: 13
D gene: .
V gene: TRBV12-3/TRBV12-4